This T cell receptor beta chain was identified during a study of response to subunit inactivated influenza vaccine. MiXCR, applied by TCRdb to the RT-PCR reads, yields one record per CDR3 protein. The sample carries around 490,000 distinct CDR3 sequences, approximately 7.6% recorded once. Details on this clonotype: Its antigen is undetermined.

Whole-study results and caveats: Each seasonal flu vaccination may recruit only limited new T cells, authors suggested.

CDR1 is SGHVS, CDR2 FNYEAQ, per germline. V was shortened by 5 bases and J by 3 bases, with 21 bases between the two germline ends. The CDR3 contains 17 residues. The input for sequencing was PBMCs from blood, taken about 23 months after vaccination. The clonotype originates from a man aged 45 to 75 who received an inactivated influenza vaccine. This sequence joins TRBV7-6 and TRBJ2-3, with D unresolved. CDR3 protein: CASSKQPGATRTDTQYF. As DNA, the CDR3 is TGTGCCAGCAGCAAACAACCGGGTGCGACTCGAACAGATACGCAGTATTTT.